The entry that follows covers one T cell receptor beta chain sequence. V was shortened by 4 bases and J by 5 bases, with 17 bases between the two germline ends. CDR1 is DFQATT, CDR2 SNEGSKA, per germline (reference sequence). This CDR3 contains 14 residues. This specimen belongs to a study of response to subunit inactivated influenza vaccine. TCRdb re-called the RT-PCR reads with MiXCR, one entry per CDR3 protein. The table includes about 540,000 distinct CDR3 sequences, 20% to 25% detected once. The same sample was also used in a study of T cells expressing NK-cell markers. That work states: Production of TCR beta cDNA relied on 5'RACE template switching with UMIs. The CD3+CD56-NKG2C+ fraction of a few donors was likewise dominated by these clonotypes.

The receptor's source is a man aged 50 to 60 who received an inactivated influenza vaccine. The sample consisted of CD4+ T cells sorted from PBMCs, taken 11 to 12 days after vaccination. V is TRBV20-1 and J is TRBJ2-5; D not certain. CDR3: CSAMPLQADETQYF. DNA of the CDR3: TGCAGTGCTATGCCCCTGCAGGCTGACGAGACCCAGTACTTC.